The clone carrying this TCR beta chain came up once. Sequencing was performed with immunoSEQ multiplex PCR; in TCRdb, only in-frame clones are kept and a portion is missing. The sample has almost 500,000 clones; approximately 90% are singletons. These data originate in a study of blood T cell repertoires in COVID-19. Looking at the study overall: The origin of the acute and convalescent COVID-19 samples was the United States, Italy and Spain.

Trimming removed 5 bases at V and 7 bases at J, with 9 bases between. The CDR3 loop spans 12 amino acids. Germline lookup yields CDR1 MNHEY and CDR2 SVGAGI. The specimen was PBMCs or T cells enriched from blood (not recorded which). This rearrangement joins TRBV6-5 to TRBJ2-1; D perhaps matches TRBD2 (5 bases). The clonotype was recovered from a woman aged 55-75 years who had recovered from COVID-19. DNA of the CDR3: TGTGCCAGCAGTCTCACTAGAAATGAGCAGTTCTTC. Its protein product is CASSLTRNEQFF.